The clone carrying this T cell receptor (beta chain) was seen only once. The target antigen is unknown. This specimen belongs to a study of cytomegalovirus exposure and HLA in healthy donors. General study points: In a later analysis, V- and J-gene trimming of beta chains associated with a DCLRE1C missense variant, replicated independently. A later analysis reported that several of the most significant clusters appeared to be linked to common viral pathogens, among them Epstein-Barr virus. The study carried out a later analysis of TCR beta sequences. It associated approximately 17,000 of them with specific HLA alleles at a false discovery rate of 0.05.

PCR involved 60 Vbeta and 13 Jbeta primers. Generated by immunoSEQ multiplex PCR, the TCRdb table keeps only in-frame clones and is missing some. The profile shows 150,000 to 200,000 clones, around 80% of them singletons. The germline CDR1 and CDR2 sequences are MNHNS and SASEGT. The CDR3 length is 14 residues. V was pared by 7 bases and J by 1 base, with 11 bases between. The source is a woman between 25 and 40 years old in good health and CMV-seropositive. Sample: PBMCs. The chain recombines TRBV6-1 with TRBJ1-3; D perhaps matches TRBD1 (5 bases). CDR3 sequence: CASTQGLSGNTIYF. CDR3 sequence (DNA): TGTGCCAGCACTCAGGGCCTTTCTGGAAACACCATATATTTT.